This passage covers 9 T cell receptor beta chains from one sample sequenced in a study of cytomegalovirus exposure and HLA in healthy donors. Amplification used 60 Vbeta primers and 13 Jbeta primers. The data were produced by immunoSEQ multiplex PCR, yet TCRdb's version contains in-frame clones alone and is incomplete. The sample carries roughly 150,000 clones, nearly 70% recorded once. Input material: PBMCs. These receptors were obtained from a man aged 25-45 years in good health and CMV-seropositive.

The chain couples TRBV11-1 to TRBJ2-2; D ambiguous. CDR3 length: 13 amino acids. Trimming stripped 5 bases from V and 7 bases from J, with 11 bases between. Germline CDR1 is SGHAT and CDR2 is FQDESV (reference sequence). CDR3 DNA sequence: TGTGCCAGCAGCGAGATATACGGCGGGGAGCTGTTTTTT. This encodes CASSEIYGGELFF. The full variable domain, rest sourced from reference TRBV11-1 and TRBJ2-2, is EAEVAQSPRYKITEKSQAVAFWCDPISGHATLYWYRQILGQGPELLVQFQDESVVDDSQLPKDRFSAERLKGVDSTLKIQPAELGDSAMYLCASSEIYGGELFFGEGSRLTVL.

This chain uses TRBV11-2 with TRBJ1-5, with D unresolved. Per the germline V gene, CDR1 is SGHAT and CDR2 is FQNNGV. Trimming took 4 bases from V and 5 from J, leaving 12 bases between them. The CDR3 runs to 14 residues. CDR3 region: CASSSTTGDQPQHF. The DNA of the CDR3 is TGTGCCAGCAGCTCTACGACGGGAGATCAGCCCCAGCATTTT. Complete variable domain (other parts from reference TRBV11-2 and TRBJ1-5): EAGVAQSPRYKIIEKRQSVAFWCNPISGHATLYWYQQILGQGPKLLIQFQNNGVVDDSQLPKDRFSAERLKGVDSTLKIQPAKLEDSAVYLCASSSTTGDQPQHFGDGTRLSIL.

The CDR3 reads CASSYVGKYNEQFF. The CDR3 nucleotides read TGTGCCAGCAGTTATGTTGGCAAGTACAATGAGCAGTTCTTC. The chain has TRBV6-5 and TRBJ2-1; D gene unclear. The CDR3 runs to 14 residues. Trimming shortened V by 3 bases and J by 4 bases, and 10 bases separated the two germline ends. The germline V gene encodes CDR1 MNHEY and CDR2 SVGAGI.

V gene TRBV28 combines with J gene TRBJ2-7; D is possibly TRBD1 (6 bases). The CDR3 runs to 11 residues. Germline values: CDR1 MDHEN, CDR2 SYDVKM. V gave up 9 bases and J gave up 11 bases, with 17 bases separating them. The CDR3 sequence: CASRDTRVEYF. The CDR3 bases are TGTGCCAGTAGGGACACCCGCGTAGAGTACTTC.

In DNA, the CDR3 is TGCGCCAGCAGCCGAAGCTCGGGGATAAGAGAGACCCAGTACTTC. Protein: CASSRSSGIRETQYF. The chain has TRBV5-1 and TRBJ2-5; D possibly corresponds to TRBD2 (5 bases). V gave up 4 bases and J gave up 4 bases, with 17 bases separating them. Germline V CDR1 and CDR2: SGHRS, YFSETQ. The CDR3 runs 15 residues. The variable domain in full, completed from reference TRBV5-1 and TRBJ2-5, reads KAGVTQTPRYLIKTRGQQVTLSCSPISGHRSVSWYQQTPGQGLQFLFEYFSETQRNKGNFPGRFSGRQFSNSRSEMNVSTLELGDSALYLCASSRSSGIRETQYFGPGTRLLVL.

This chain links TRBV2 with TRBJ2-3, with TRBD1 identical over 7 bases. With V trimmed by 5 bases and J by 5 bases, 4 bases remained unmatched. Germline assignment: CDR1 SNHLY and CDR2 FYNNEI. The CDR3 has 13 residues. Here the CDR3 reads CASSPQGLDTQYF. As DNA, the CDR3 is TGTGCCAGCAGTCCACAGGGGTTAGATACGCAGTATTTT.

The chain combines TRBV5-6 with TRBJ1-5; 9 bases match TRBD1. V shed 4 bases and J 7 bases; nucleotides not matched to a gene: 6. The CDR3 totals 14 residues. The V gene's germline CDR1 is SGHDT and CDR2 YYEEEE. In nucleotides, the CDR3 is TGTGCCAGCAGCCAAAGGGACAGGGAGCAGCCCCAGCATTTT. This sequence encodes CASSQRDREQPQHF.

The CDR3 coding sequence is TGTGCCAGCAGCCTTAGCGGGAGTGATGAGCAGTTCTTC. Its protein product is CASSLSGSDEQFF. The rearrangement uses TRBV7-9 and TRBJ2-1; the match to TRBD2 covers 9 bases. Looked up from germline, CDR1 is SEHNR and CDR2 is FQNEAQ (reference sequence). J lost 8 bases, V lost 5 bases, and 4 bases had no gene match. CDR3 length: 13 amino acids.

The sample holds a few counts of this clone. The chain couples TRBV5-1 to TRBJ2-1, with 7 nucleotides matching TRBD2. There are 13 residues in the CDR3. V shed 5 bases and J 5 bases; nucleotides not matched to a gene: 4. Germline CDR1 and CDR2: SGHRS and YFSETQ. Written as DNA, the CDR3 is TGCGCCAGCAGGCGACTAGCTGACAATGAGCAGTTCTTC. The encoded protein is CASRRLADNEQFF.